This is a list of T cell receptor beta chains from one sample in a study of T cell repertoires in cytomegalovirus infection. Their cognate antigens are unknown. From the reads, TCRdb called clonotypes with MiXCR, one entry per CDR3 protein. Found here are roughly 920,000 distinct CDR3 sequences, approximately 31% of them singletons; the top ten hold roughly 13%. Specimen: cultured CD8+ T cells from PBMCs, collected from culture after CMV antigen stimulation. The receptor source for this set is a human donor in good health (CMV status not recorded). Some clones in this sample may be carry-over from other donors' samples. Each CDR3 is given with its conserved first and last residue. The D gene is left open where the match is weak. Clone size is shown for a subset of rows, as once, few, many or a class of expanded clone.

- | TRBJ2-5 | - | 13 | TRBV19 | CASSIGLEETQYF | TGTGCCAGTAGTATAGGCCTCGAAGAGACCCAGTACTTC
TRBD2 | TRBJ2-1 | - | 15 | TRBV25-1 | CASTRFSGGYNEQFF | TGTGCCAGCACACGTTTTAGCGGGGGTTACAATGAGCAGTTCTTC
- | TRBJ2-3 | - | 12 | TRBV2 | CASQGRTDTQYF | TGTGCCAGCCAGGGACGCACAGATACGCAGTATTTT
TRBD1 | TRBJ2-1 | - | 17 | TRBV6-2/TRBV6-3 | CASSDWTGGKIDNEQFF | TGTGCCAGCAGTGACTGGACAGGGGGTAAGATCGACAATGAGCAGTTCTTC
- | TRBJ2-3 | few | 15 | TRBV6-2/TRBV6-3 | CASSRSRSSTDTQYF | TGTGCCAGCAGTCGGTCCCGTTCTAGCACAGATACGCAGTATTTT
TRBD1 | TRBJ1-5 | - | 14 | TRBV24-1 | CATSDWDRGQPQHF | TGTGCCACCAGTGATTGGGACAGGGGCCAGCCCCAGCATTTT
- | TRBJ1-6 | few | 16 | TRBV9 | CASSDRESSYNSPLHF | TGTGCCAGCAGCGACAGGGAGAGCTCCTATAATTCACCCCTCCACTTT
- | TRBJ2-1 | many | 15 | TRBV7-2 | CASSLVGHSYNEQFF | TGTGCCAGCAGCTTAGTGGGACACTCCTACAATGAGCAGTTCTTC
- | TRBJ2-3 | - | 14 | TRBV6-1 | CASSYVAHTDTQYF | TGTGCCAGCAGTTACGTCGCACACACAGATACGCAGTATTTT
- | TRBJ2-1 | once | 11 | TRBV20-1 | CSSDKPVLEFF | TGCAGTTCCGACAAACCCGTATTGGAGTTCTTC
- | TRBJ2-2 | - | 15 | TRBV7-9 | CASSLGGVATGELFF | TGTGCCAGCAGCTTAGGCGGGGTGGCCACCGGGGAGCTGTTTTTT
- | TRBJ1-6 | - | 13 | TRBV18 | CASSPPGGSPLHF | TGTGCCAGCTCACCACCCGGGGGATCACCCCTCCACTTT
- | TRBJ2-1 | - | 15 | TRBV28 | CASSPSGVVYNEQFF | TGTGCCAGCAGTCCCTCCGGGGTCGTCTACAATGAGCAGTTCTTC
- | TRBJ1-2 | - | 15 | TRBV7-9 | CASTSGRERQYGYTF | TGTGCCAGCACCTCCGGACGAGAAAGACAATATGGCTACACCTTC
TRBD1 | TRBJ1-1 | - | 17 | TRBV7-6 | CASSLISGGPGAGEAFF | TGTGCCAGCAGCTTAATTTCAGGGGGGCCTGGGGCCGGTGAAGCTTTCTTT
- | TRBJ1-2 | - | 14 | TRBV6-6 | CASSYSDSSRGYTF | TGTGCCAGCAGTTACTCTGACAGTTCGCGAGGCTACACCTTC
- | TRBJ2-5 | - | 14 | TRBV6-5 | CASSYGLQTETQYF | TGTGCCAGCAGTTACGGGCTCCAGACGGAGACCCAGTACTTC
- | TRBJ2-1 | - | 17 | TRBV4-3 | CVSSQDRRGNSYNEQFF | TGCGTCAGCAGCCAAGATAGGAGGGGCAACTCCTACAATGAGCAGTTCTTC
- | TRBJ2-2 | - | 15 | TRBV6-5 | CASSYVQGWGGELFF | TGTGCCAGCAGTTACGTCCAGGGTTGGGGCGGGGAGCTGTTTTTT
- | TRBJ1-5 | - | 15 | TRBV2 | CASSGTGMGNQPQHF | TGTGCCAGCAGTGGCACAGGGATGGGCAATCAGCCCCAGCATTTT
- | TRBJ2-3 | many | 12 | TRBV7-6 | CASSILADTQYF | TGTGCCAGCAGCATTCTAGCAGATACGCAGTATTTT
- | TRBJ2-7 | - | 10 | TRBV25-1 | CASSRDEQYF | TGTGCCAGCAGCCGCGACGAGCAGTACTTC
TRBD1 | TRBJ1-5 | many | 16 | TRBV7-2 | CASSLVDRDVQGPQHF | TGTGCCAGCAGCTTAGTCGACAGGGATGTACAGGGGCCCCAGCATTTT
TRBD2 | TRBJ2-1 | few | 16 | TRBV27 | CASSSPIQRGVNEQFF | TGTGCCAGCAGTTCCCCTATCCAGCGGGGAGTCAATGAGCAGTTCTTC
- | TRBJ1-1 | many | 15 | TRBV7-9 | CASSPEEGMNTEAFF | TGTGCCAGCAGCCCTGAAGAGGGGATGAACACTGAAGCTTTCTTT
TRBD1 | TRBJ2-7 | many | 15 | TRBV7-8 | CASNPTWTGMNEQYF | TGTGCCAGCAACCCTACCTGGACAGGGATGAACGAGCAGTACTTC
- | TRBJ2-6 | many | 15 | TRBV7-6 | CASSLAVSGANVLTF | TGTGCCAGCAGCTTAGCGGTCTCTGGGGCCAACGTCCTGACTTTC
TRBD1 | TRBJ2-1 | - | 17 | TRBV15 | CATSRVLTGGPNNEQFF | TGTGCCACCAGCAGAGTTCTAACAGGGGGCCCTAACAATGAGCAGTTCTTC
- | TRBJ2-4 | - | 16 | TRBV12-3/TRBV12-4 | CASSLGVGLAKNIQYF | TGTGCCAGCAGTTTAGGCGTGGGACTAGCCAAAAACATTCAGTACTTC
- | TRBJ1-1 | - | 14 | TRBV20-1 | CNARLGSLNTEAFF | TGCAATGCTAGATTGGGCAGTCTGAACACTGAAGCTTTCTTT
- | TRBJ2-1 | - | 10 | TRBV12-3/TRBV12-4 | CASTRDEQFF | TGTGCCAGCACCCGTGATGAGCAGTTCTTC
- | TRBJ1-5 | few | 12 | TRBV19 | CASSPRDNTKHF | TGTGCCAGTAGTCCCCGGGACAACACCAAGCATTTT
- | TRBJ2-3 | few | 15 | TRBV6-2/TRBV6-3 | CASTHSAYTMHTQYF | TGTGCCAGCACCCACTCGGCCTATACCATGCATACGCAGTATTTT
- | TRBJ1-1 | - | 15 | TRBV19 | CASSRLRGRRTEAFF | TGTGCCAGTAGCCGTTTAAGGGGCCGCAGGACTGAAGCTTTCTTT
- | TRBJ2-3 | many | 11 | TRBV7-8 | CASRATDTQYF | TGTGCCAGCCGAGCCACAGATACGCAGTATTTT
- | TRBJ1-1 | - | 13 | TRBV4-3 | CASSHGGLTEAFF | TGCGCCAGCAGCCATGGGGGACTCACTGAAGCTTTCTTT
- | TRBJ2-3 | - | 15 | TRBV12-3/TRBV12-4 | CASSSGVLSTDTQYF | TGTGCCAGCAGTTCCGGGGTTCTTAGCACAGATACGCAGTATTTT
- | TRBJ2-2 | - | 15 | TRBV6-2/TRBV6-3 | CASSLYGILTGELFF | TGTGCCAGCAGTTTATACGGGATTCTTACCGGGGAGCTGTTTTTT
- | TRBJ2-7 | - | 14 | TRBV6-4 | CASSEWDGSYEQYF | TGTGCCAGCAGTGAATGGGACGGCTCCTACGAGCAGTACTTC
- | TRBJ2-3 | - | 15 | TRBV2 | CASTAAIPHTDTQYF | TGTGCCAGCACGGCAGCCATTCCCCACACAGATACGCAGTATTTT
TRBD1 | TRBJ1-4 | - | 16 | TRBV7-6 | CASSAGTGVESEKLFF | TGTGCTAGCAGCGCCGGGACAGGGGTGGAGAGTGAAAAACTGTTTTTT
TRBD2 | TRBJ2-3 | few | 17 | TRBV7-6 | CASSLAPGGGVTDTQYF | TGTGCCAGCAGCTTAGCGCCAGGCGGGGGGGTCACAGATACGCAGTATTTT
- | TRBJ1-5 | - | 14 | TRBV19 | CASTWGGSNQPQHF | TGTGCCAGTACCTGGGGGGGTAGCAATCAGCCCCAGCATTTT
TRBD2 | TRBJ2-2 | - | 19 | TRBV6-5 | CASSSFLVLAGDDTGELFF | TGTGCCAGCAGTTCCTTTTTGGTACTAGCGGGGGATGACACCGGGGAGCTGTTTTTT
TRBD2 | TRBJ2-3 | few | 16 | TRBV12-3/TRBV12-4 | CASSFALAGSTDTQYF | TGTGCCAGCAGTTTCGCTCTAGCGGGGTCCACAGATACGCAGTATTTT
- | TRBJ1-2 | few | 14 | TRBV27 | CASRPDTGNYGYTF | TGTGCCAGCAGACCCGACACAGGGAACTATGGCTACACCTTC
- | TRBJ1-2 | - | 13 | TRBV7-9 | CASSLEGGRGYTF | TGTGCCAGCAGCTTAGAGGGGGGACGCGGCTACACCTTC
- | TRBJ2-3 | - | 16 | TRBV27 | CASSLLQGGSTDTQYF | TGTGCCAGCAGTTTACTCCAGGGGGGAAGCACAGATACGCAGTATTTT
- | TRBJ1-5 | many | 14 | TRBV4-2 | CASSQGPGREPQHF | TGTGCCAGCAGCCAAGGCCCGGGACGGGAGCCCCAGCATTTT
- | TRBJ2-1 | many | 15 | TRBV7-2 | CASSFSSVGSNEQFF | TGTGCCAGCAGCTTTTCGTCGGTCGGGAGCAATGAGCAGTTCTTC
TRBD1 | TRBJ2-3 | few | 15 | TRBV12-3/TRBV12-4 | CASRERGLGTDTQYF | TGTGCCAGCAGAGAAAGGGGGCTTGGCACAGATACGCAGTATTTT
- | TRBJ2-2 | - | 16 | TRBV24-1 | CATSDFSRTNTGELFF | TGTGCCACCAGTGATTTTTCCAGGACTAACACCGGGGAGCTGTTTTTT
- | TRBJ2-7 | few | 15 | TRBV10-3 | CAISVSSGTTYEQYF | TGTGCCATCAGTGTATCCTCGGGGACCACCTACGAGCAGTACTTC